These 6 T cell receptor beta chains were sequenced from one sample in a study of T cells in Graves' hyperthyroidism and ophthalmopathy. TCR beta CDR3 region amplification was performed from RNA transcripts. HTBI primers were employed in a first-round RT-PCR of the TCR CDR3. MiXCR, run by TCRdb on the multiplex PCR reads, gives a single entry per CDR3 protein. The table records hundreds of thousands of distinct CDR3 sequences, less than 20% of them present only once. Sequencing was performed on blood. Source of these receptors: a young woman with Graves' hyperthyroidism.

This clonotype was found a few times. The chain joins TRBV9 to TRBJ2-3; a possible D gene is TRBD1 (6 bases). Germline loops: CDR1 SGDLS, CDR2 YYNGEE. Trimming stripped 3 bases from V and 2 bases from J, with 13 bases between. This CDR3 is 15 amino acids long. The CDR3 loop reads CASSEFGQITDTQYF. The CDR3 coding sequence is TGTGCCAGCAGCGAATTTGGACAGATCACAGATACGCAGTATTTT.

The gene calls are TRBV9 and TRBJ1-3; D is unclear. The CDR3 totals 16 residues. CDR1 and CDR2 from the germline V gene are SGDLS and YYNGEE. V dropped 0 bases and J dropped 0 bases, with 10 bases sitting between them. The CDR3 loop is CASSVGNSLSGNTIYF. CDR3 coding DNA: TGTGCCAGCAGCGTAGGGAACAGTCTCTCTGGAAACACCATATATTTT.

The chain combines TRBV10-3 with TRBJ1-2; TRBD1 aligns across 7 bases. Germline V gene sequence: CDR1 ENHRY, CDR2 SYGVKD. The CDR3 loop spans 13 amino acids. With V trimmed by 10 bases and J by 1 base, 6 bases remained unmatched. Here the CDR3 reads CASKTGSNYGYTF. The CDR3 nucleotides are TGTGCCAGTAAGACAGGGAGTAACTATGGCTACACCTTC.

This clonotype was seen a handful of times. The chain uses TRBV5-8 and TRBJ2-3, with 9 nucleotides matching TRBD2. The CDR3 is 16 amino acids. Unmatched junction bases numbered 12, after V lost 5 bases and J lost 5 bases. CDR1 is SGHTS and CDR2 is YDEGEE in the germline V gene. The CDR3 bases are TGTGCCAGCAGTCCTGCCTGGGCGGGAGGGGAAGATACGCAGTATTTT. It yields the protein CASSPAWAGGEDTQYF.

The V and J genes are TRBV20-1 and TRBJ1-1; the match to TRBD1 covers 11 bases. CDR1 and CDR2 from the germline V gene are DFQATT and SNEGSKA (reference sequence). This CDR3 spans 16 amino acids. V was pared by 1 base and J by 5 bases, with 9 bases of the junction left unmatched. In DNA, the CDR3 is TGCAGTGCTAGAGGGGCGGGGACAGGGGGAGAAACTGAAGCTTTCTTT. Protein product: CSARGAGTGGETEAFF.

The V and J genes are TRBV6-1 and TRBJ2-1; D possibly uses TRBD1 or TRBD2 (7 bases each). The CDR3 is 13 residues long. Looked up from germline, CDR1 is MNHNS and CDR2 is SASEGT. Deletions cut 3 bases from V and 9 bases from J, with 12 bases between. Here the CDR3 reads CASSEGGGGEQFF. The DNA for the CDR3 is TGTGCCAGCAGTGAGGGAGGGGGCGGTGAGCAGTTCTTC.